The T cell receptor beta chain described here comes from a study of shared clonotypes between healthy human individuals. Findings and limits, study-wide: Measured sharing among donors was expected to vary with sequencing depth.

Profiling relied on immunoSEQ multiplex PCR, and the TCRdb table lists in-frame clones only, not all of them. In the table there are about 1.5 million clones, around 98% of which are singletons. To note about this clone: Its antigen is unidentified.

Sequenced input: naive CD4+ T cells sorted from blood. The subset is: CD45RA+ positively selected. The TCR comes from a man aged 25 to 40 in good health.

CDR3 sequence (DNA): TGTGCCAGCCACTTCGCGGGATTAAGCTCCTACGAGCAGTACTTC. It codes for CASHFAGLSSYEQYF. The chain joins TRBV28 to TRBJ2-7; TRBD2 might be the D (6 bases). The CDR3 runs 15 residues. Trimming left V 8 bases short and J 0 bases short, with 17 bases between. Germline CDR1 reads MDHEN; CDR2 reads SYDVKM.